This T cell receptor (beta chain) was retrieved from a study of beta chain features in type 1 diabetes listed by TCRdb under 2018. For the study in its entirety: No differences in mean age, gender distribution, total cell number or subset yield were found between patients and healthy donors. A total of roughly 110 million sorted cells were examined across all samples, and the number of cells per subset was strongly correlated with RNA yield. The study compared the TCRB repertoires of sorted circulating CD4+ T cell subsets in recently diagnosed type 1 diabetes patients with those in matched healthy donors. Regulatory and stem cell-like memory subsets were isolated from only 8 patients and roughly eight healthy donors, whereas naive and central memory subsets came from all 30 or so donors. The investigation overall reported the following: Patients with type 1 diabetes made fewer insertions and deleted more nucleotides at VDJ recombination sites, implying thymic rearrangement abnormalities. Because cDNA was sequenced instead of genomic DNA, activated cells with high expression could be over-represented, although the groups did not differ in activation or CD3 levels. Because small numbers of individuals were included in the HLA sub-analyses, any influence of HLA type on TCRB rearrangement was left unresolved. Naive, central memory and regulatory TCRB repertoires appeared to be more similar among patients than among healthy donors. PCR might favor shorter templates, but patient and control samples were amplified and corrected together, so any skew would affect both groups equally. In all four CD4+ subsets, TCRB CDR3 length was moderately but significantly shorter in type 1 diabetes patients.

Via the germline V gene, CDR1 is MGHDK and CDR2 SYGVNS. Deletion took 3 bases off V and 2 bases off J, with a span of 14 bases between the germline ends. Spanning cysteine to phenylalanine, the CDR3 consists of 15 amino acids. The DNA shown is the 45-base CDR3, in frame from base 1. Each donor gave one peripheral blood draw, averaging roughly 100 mL, which was collected into heparinised tubes. Naive, central memory, regulatory and stem cell-like memory CD4+ T cells were sorted on a BD FACSAria II using a panel including CD45RO, CCR7, CD25, CD127, CD95 and CD27. All sorted populations exceeded 98% purity. PBMCs were isolated right away by Lymphoprep density gradient centrifugation and were stained directly, without culture. To minimize batch effects, samples were stained and sorted in pairs, one healthy donor with one patient per experiment. The entire isolated RNA was reverse transcribed using the High Capacity cDNA Reverse Transcription Kit, and thus expressed TCRB transcripts were sequenced. Deep immunoSEQ sequencing was applied to naive, central memory and regulatory T cell samples, giving an average of roughly 3.5 million total reads per sample. Sorted cells were lysed in RLT buffer, and RNA was extracted using DNase-treated RNeasy Micro or Mini kits according to cell number. To prevent cross-contamination, each cell subset was processed individually, whereas patient and healthy donor samples were processed jointly. The immunoSEQ multiplex PCR was used to amplify TCRB sequences from cDNA, yielding 87-bp fragments that span the CDR3 region. Sequencing of the amplicons was performed on the Illumina HiSeq platform. The authors' analysis ran thus. Synthetic template baselines were used to correct PCR bias computationally, reads within Hamming distance 2 were collapsed, and singletons that could not be merged were discarded. Reads were aligned against IMGT so that V, D and J genes, CDR3 length and insertions or deletions at six rearrangement sites could be assigned. Within each subset, clonotype counts were normalized to sorted cell number, after which true diversity and Gini coefficients were computed with the tcR R package. Repertoire sharing was quantified using the overlap coefficient calculated on TCRB nucleotide sequences. As a proxy for the pre-selection repertoire, out-of-frame TCRB sequences from naive cells were analyzed. What TCRdb holds here is the immuneACCESS table cut down to in-frame rearrangements. Part of the clones is not present; checked against another copy, under half of the missing clones reflect an unresolved V gene, and the others are unexplained. For V, J and clone size, that table is used; D and trimming come from the DNA. The sample yields 400,000 to 450,000 clones; roughly 14% were counted once. 0.035% to 0.045% of the sample is held by the ten biggest clonotypes.

This clone has only a few counts. Its antigen is currently not known. No much larger clonotype is one base removed from it; base qualities were not supplied. In this chain, TRBV25-1 is recombined with TRBJ2-7; the D gene cannot be named for sure. The sequenced sample was naive CD4+ T cells from blood. Reading the label with the study, this specimen's cell subset or site is: true naive CD4+ T cells. The source of this sequence is a young man in good health. The CDR3 sequence is CASSDPAASPYEQYF. The nucleotide sequence is given as TGTGCCAGCAGTGATCCCGCGGCGTCTCCCTACGAGCAGTACTTC.